The 30 T cell receptor beta chains in this list originate from one sample, sequenced in a study of cytomegalovirus exposure and HLA in healthy donors. Primers: 60 Vbeta forward and 13 Jbeta reverse. Sequencing was performed with immunoSEQ multiplex PCR; in TCRdb, only in-frame clones are kept and a portion is missing. The data hold hundreds of thousands of clones, with approximately 84% observed a single time. Sequences were obtained from PBMCs. These receptors were collected from a woman aged 40 to 55 in good health and CMV-seronegative.

The V call is TRBV27, the J call TRBJ2-1; TRBD2 matches 13 bases. Germline-derived CDR1 and CDR2 are MNHEY and SMNVEV (reference sequence). V trimming: 9 bases; J trimming: 9 bases; junction bases outside the gene matches: 8. There are 14 residues in the CDR3. The CDR3 here is CASTTSGGGFEQFF. As DNA, the CDR3 is TGTGCCAGTACTACTAGCGGGGGGGGATTTGAGCAGTTCTTC.

The chain links TRBV7-9 to TRBJ1-5; D is undetermined. The CDR3 covers 12 residues. The V end lost 5 bases, the J end lost 9 bases, and 11 bases lay between the germline ends. The V gene's germline CDR1 is SEHNR and CDR2 FQNEAQ (reference sequence). The CDR3 nucleotides read TGTGCCAGCAGCCCTTCTCCGGGGCCCCAGCATTTT. This sequence encodes CASSPSPGPQHF. Full variable domain (remainder filled in from reference TRBV7-9 and TRBJ1-5): DTGVSQNPRHKITKRGQNVTFRCDPISEHNRLYWYRQTLGQGPEFLTYFQNEAQLEKSRLLSDRFSAERPKGSFSTLEIQRTEQGDSAMYLCASSPSPGPQHFGDGTRLSIL.

This chain uses TRBV7-9 with TRBJ2-6; unclear D gene. Germline CDR1 and CDR2: SEHNR and FQNEAQ (reference sequence). Deletions cut 2 bases from V and 0 bases from J, with 14 bases between. This CDR3 region has 18 residues. The CDR3 spells CASSLTRTDNSGANVLTF. The CDR3 nucleotides are TGTGCCAGCAGCTTAACTCGTACAGACAACTCTGGGGCCAACGTCCTGACTTTC. The whole variable domain, filled in from reference TRBV7-9 and TRBJ2-6, reads DTGVSQNPRHKITKRGQNVTFRCDPISEHNRLYWYRQTLGQGPEFLTYFQNEAQLEKSRLLSDRFSAERPKGSFSTLEIQRTEQGDSAMYLCASSLTRTDNSGANVLTFGAGSRLTVL.

V gene TRBV29-1 combines with J gene TRBJ2-1, with 12 bases aligning to TRBD2. CDR1 and CDR2 from the germline V gene are SQVTM and ANQGSEA. CDR3 length: 14 residues. J lost 7 bases, V lost 7 bases, and 8 bases had no gene match. The CDR3 here is CSATGTSGGNEQFF. The DNA for the CDR3 is TGCAGCGCCACCGGCACTAGCGGGGGGAATGAGCAGTTCTTC.

CDR3 sequence (DNA): TGTGCCTGGAGTTACATGAACAATCAGCCCCAGCATTTT. It specifies CAWSYMNNQPQHF. The rearrangement joins TRBV30 to TRBJ1-5; D unresolved. The CDR3 has 13 amino acids. Germline V gives CDR1 GTSNPN, CDR2 SVGIG (reference sequence). The germline V and J ends were trimmed by 2 bases and 3 bases, with 8 bases remaining between them.

This clone was seen a handful of times. The rearrangement joins TRBV7-8 to TRBJ1-4, with D perhaps matching TRBD1 (5 bases). The CDR3 length is 15 residues. The V gene's germline CDR1 is SGHVS and CDR2 FQNEAQ. With 1 base removed from V and 7 bases from J, the gap between germline ends came to 13 bases. In DNA, the CDR3 is TGTGCCAGCAGCTTAGGAGGAAGGGGTTTTGAAAAACTGTTTTTT. Translating it yields CASSLGGRGFEKLFF.

The rearrangement joins TRBV11-3 to TRBJ2-1, with TRBD2 as a possible D gene (7 bases). The CDR3 is 12 amino acids. CDR1 SGHNT and CDR2 YENEEA come from the germline V gene. V lost 8 bases and J 6 bases, leaving 11 bases between the germline ends. The CDR3 DNA reads TGTGCCAGCGGGGGGGCCGTCAATGAGCAGTTCTTC. Its translation: CASGGAVNEQFF.

The chain employs TRBV6-6 and TRBJ2-1; 8 nucleotides match TRBD2. With 6 bases clipped from V and 7 bases from J, the junction kept 5 bases outside the gene matches. The length of the CDR3 is 13 residues. Per the germline V gene, CDR1 is MNHNY and CDR2 is SVGAGI (reference sequence). CDR3: CASRRGAGNEQFF. CDR3 bases: TGTGCCAGCAGGCGGGGGGCGGGGAATGAGCAGTTCTTC.

The chain has TRBV19 and TRBJ2-5; D unclear. Trimming took 3 bases from V and 2 from J, leaving 7 bases between them. Per the germline V gene, CDR1 is LNHDA and CDR2 is SQIVND (reference sequence). This CDR3 is 13 amino acids long. The CDR3 protein is CASSMSPQETQYF. The CDR3 DNA follows: TGTGCCAGTAGTATGAGCCCGCAAGAGACCCAGTACTTC.

The chain employs TRBV4-3 and TRBJ1-5; 8 bases are shared with TRBD1. The germline gives CDR1 LGHNA, CDR2 YSLEER. The CDR3 runs to 15 residues. Unmatched junction bases numbered 5, after V lost 0 bases and J lost 7 bases. DNA of the CDR3: TGCGCCAGCAGCCAAGATGGACAGGGACTACAGCCCCAGCATTTT. This encodes CASSQDGQGLQPQHF.

The CDR3 is CASSVSQQETQYF. The CDR3, as DNA: TGTGCCAGCAGCGTATCCCAGCAAGAGACCCAGTACTTC. V is TRBV9 and J is TRBJ2-5; D is unclear. Trimming cost V 1 base and J 2 bases, with 6 bases left between them. CDR1 is SGDLS, CDR2 YYNGEE, per germline. CDR3 length equals 13 residues.

The genes are TRBV28 and TRBJ1-5; 8 bases map to TRBD1. The CDR3 length is 14 residues. Trimming removed 6 bases from V and 5 bases from J; junction bases left unmatched: 6. CDR1 and CDR2 from the germline V gene are MDHEN and SYDVKM. The CDR3 loop is CASSSDRDYQPQHF. The CDR3 nucleotides read TGTGCCAGCAGCTCGGACAGGGATTATCAGCCCCAGCATTTT. The entire variable domain, with the rest obtained from reference TRBV28 and TRBJ1-5, is as follows: DVKVTQSSRYLVKRTGEKVFLECVQDMDHENMFWYRQDPGLGLRLIYFSYDVKMKEKGDIPEGYSVSREKKERFSLILESASTNQTSMYLCASSSDRDYQPQHFGDGTRLSIL.

This clone has only a few counts. The chain joins TRBV4-1 to TRBJ2-7; D gene uncertain. The germline CDR1 and CDR2 sequences are MGHRA and YSYEKL. The V and J ends lost 6 bases and 7 bases respectively, with 25 bases between them. This CDR3 contains 16 residues. CDR3 in amino acids: CASRQSYSRPYEEQYF. The CDR3 nucleotides read TGCGCCAGCAGGCAGTCGTACAGTCGCCCCTACGAGGAGCAGTACTTC.

Remarks on this clone: Other DNA variants within this sample encode the same CDR3. This chain links TRBV4-2 with TRBJ1-1, with no clear D. CDR3 length: 15 residues. Germline V lookup: CDR1 LGHNA, CDR2 YNFKEQ. Trimming cost V 4 bases and J 4 bases, with 16 bases left between them. Here the CDR3 DNA reads TGTGCCAGCAGCCCATTTCCCTTAGGAGGCACTGAAGCTTTCTTT. It specifies CASSPFPLGGTEAFF.

The CDR3 nucleotides read TGTGCCAGCAGCCACCCGGGCGGGTCCGAGCAGTACTTC. This encodes CASSHPGGSEQYF. The rearrangement uses TRBV11-2 and TRBJ2-7, with a possible D match to TRBD2 (5 bases). The germline CDR1 and CDR2 sequences are SGHAT and FQNNGV. The V gene lost 5 bases and the J gene lost 6 bases, with 14 bases spanning the gap. This CDR3 contains 13 residues. The full variable domain, completed using reference TRBV11-2 and TRBJ2-7, is EAGVAQSPRYKIIEKRQSVAFWCNPISGHATLYWYQQILGQGPKLLIQFQNNGVVDDSQLPKDRFSAERLKGVDSTLKIQPAKLEDSAVYLCASSHPGGSEQYFGPGTRLTVT.

The chain uses TRBV6-6 and TRBJ2-7; 10 bases agree with TRBD2. The V segment lost 8 bases and the J segment 3 bases; nucleotides outside the gene matches: 10. The CDR3 covers 15 residues. Germline V lookup: CDR1 MNHNY, CDR2 SVGAGI (reference sequence). For the CDR3, the DNA is TGTGCCAGCCGCCCGCTGGCTAGCGGGGGCTACGAGCAGTACTTC. It specifies CASRPLASGGYEQYF.

This clone has just a few counts. V usage is TRBV7-9 and J usage is TRBJ2-3; perhaps TRBD2 as D (5 bases). The CDR3 is 16 amino acids. Germline values: CDR1 SEHNR, CDR2 FQNEAQ (reference sequence). The V end was cut by 5 bases, the J end by 0 bases, with 15 bases between. The CDR3 coding sequence is TGTGCCAGCAGCCCTAATGAGGGCCCTAGCACAGATACGCAGTATTTT. Translating it yields CASSPNEGPSTDTQYF.

The rearrangement joins TRBV5-1 to TRBJ1-6, with a tentative D call TRBD1 (5 bases). With 7 bases removed from V and 9 bases from J, the gap between germline ends came to 14 bases. Germline CDR1 reads SGHRS; CDR2 reads YFSETQ. The CDR3 loop spans 13 amino acids. The CDR3: CASGVGEGSPLHF. The CDR3 DNA follows: TGCGCCAGCGGGGTAGGGGAGGGTTCACCCCTCCACTTT.

This clone was counted once. This chain connects TRBV27 to TRBJ1-5, with D uncertain. In germline, CDR1 is MNHEY, CDR2 SMNVEV (reference sequence). The ends were cut back, 2 bases at V and 0 bases at J, with 14 bases in the middle. The CDR3 sequence is 17 residues long. The CDR3 spells CASSLTVPEYSNQPQHF. DNA of the CDR3: TGTGCCAGCAGTTTAACAGTGCCCGAATATAGCAATCAGCCCCAGCATTTT.

The chain is built from TRBV19 and TRBJ2-7, with 10 bases matching TRBD2. V trimming: 5 bases; J trimming: 6 bases; junction bases outside the gene matches: 7. From germline, CDR1 is LNHDA and CDR2 SQIVND (reference sequence). CDR3 length equals 14 residues. The CDR3: CASSPSGGAGEQYF. CDR3 nucleotide sequence: TGTGCCAGTAGTCCAAGCGGGGGGGCCGGCGAGCAGTACTTC.

The chain employs TRBV30 and TRBJ1-2; TRBD1 matches at 11 bases. The CDR3 extends over 14 amino acids. The J segment lost 5 bases and the V segment lost 4 bases, leaving 6 bases of the junction unmatched. The germline CDR1 and CDR2 sequences are GTSNPN and SVGIG (reference sequence). The CDR3, as DNA: TGTGCCTGGACCCCGGGACAGGGGGATTATGGCTACACCTTC. Protein: CAWTPGQGDYGYTF.

The sample holds one count of this clone. The chain links TRBV6-5 to TRBJ2-7, with 7 bases identical to TRBD1. Looked up from germline, CDR1 is MNHEY and CDR2 is SVGAGI. CDR3 length: 14 residues. With 4 bases clipped from V and 6 bases from J, the junction kept 9 bases outside the gene matches. The CDR3 sequence: CASSLTGESSEQYF. CDR3 in DNA: TGTGCCAGCAGTTTAACAGGGGAGAGTTCCGAGCAGTACTTC.

V usage is TRBV18 and J usage is TRBJ1-3; 10 nucleotides align to TRBD1. The CDR3 totals 16 residues. J lost 0 bases, V lost 1 base, and 0 bases had no gene match. Germline-derived CDR1 and CDR2 are KGHSH and LQKENI. CDR3 residues: CASSPRQGASGNTIYF. The CDR3 nucleotides read TGTGCCAGCTCACCACGACAGGGGGCCTCTGGAAACACCATATATTTT.

In regard to this clone: This specimen includes other DNA sequences encoding the same CDR3. This chain joins TRBV7-9 and TRBJ1-2; D might be TRBD1 (5 bases). This CDR3 contains 14 residues. Germline V gene lookup returns CDR1 SEHNR and CDR2 FQNEAQ (reference sequence). The V end lost 4 bases, the J end lost 0 bases, and 9 bases lay between the germline ends. CDR3 sequence: CASSSRQSNYGYTF. The CDR3 DNA follows: TGTGCCAGCAGCTCCCGACAGTCTAACTATGGCTACACCTTC.

The rearrangement links TRBV11-3 to TRBJ2-3; 8 bases are shared with TRBD2. Germline CDR1 reads SGHNT; CDR2 reads YENEEA. CDR3 length: 17 residues. V trimming: 4 bases; J trimming: 1 base; junction bases outside the gene matches: 10. CDR3 in DNA: TGTGCCAGCAGCTGCCCCCCGGGACTAGTGTGCACAGATACGCAGTATTTT. Translating it yields CASSCPPGLVCTDTQYF. Full variable domain (rest looked up from reference TRBV11-3 and TRBJ2-3): EAGVVQSPRYKIIEKKQPVAFWCNPISGHNTLYWYLQNLGQGPELLIRYENEEAVDDSQLPKDRFSAERLKGVDSTLKIQPAELGDSAVYLCASSCPPGLVCTDTQYFGPGTRLTVL.

This clone has just a few counts. J is TRBJ2-2 and V is TRBV6-4; 7 bases match TRBD1. Per the germline V gene, CDR1 is MRHNA and CDR2 is SNTAGT. This CDR3 spans 14 amino acids. V was pared by 4 bases and J by 3 bases, with 2 bases of the junction left unmatched. CDR3 amino acids: CASSGQGDTGELFF. The CDR3 coding sequence is TGTGCCAGCAGTGGACAGGGCGACACCGGGGAGCTGTTTTTT.

The rearrangement uses TRBV7-9 and TRBJ2-2, with D uncertain. The CDR3 has 14 residues. The germline V gene has CDR1 SEHNR and CDR2 FQNEAQ (reference sequence). V was trimmed by 4 bases and J by 4 bases, leaving 10 bases between them. The CDR3 is CASSYGSGTGELFF. The CDR3 DNA is TGTGCCAGCAGCTACGGATCGGGCACCGGGGAGCTGTTTTTT. The full variable domain, rest sourced from reference TRBV7-9 and TRBJ2-2, is DTGVSQNPRHKITKRGQNVTFRCDPISEHNRLYWYRQTLGQGPEFLTYFQNEAQLEKSRLLSDRFSAERPKGSFSTLEIQRTEQGDSAMYLCASSYGSGTGELFFGEGSRLTVL.

The chain combines TRBV18 with TRBJ1-5; no clear D. The CDR3 length is 15 residues. Germline V gene sequence: CDR1 KGHSH, CDR2 LQKENI. The germline V and J ends were trimmed by 2 bases and 2 bases, with 10 bases remaining between them. The CDR3 DNA reads TGTGCCAGCTCACCAGTTCAGGATGGCAATCAGCCCCAGCATTTT. Translating gives CASSPVQDGNQPQHF.

V usage is TRBV5-1 and J usage is TRBJ2-7; 12 bases match TRBD1. V dropped 4 bases and J dropped 2; count of bases not matched to a gene: 4. Germline loops: CDR1 SGHRS, CDR2 YFSETQ. This CDR3 is built from 15 residues. CDR3 nucleotides: TGCGCCAGCAGCGCCGGGACAGGGGGCGCCTACGAGCAGTACTTC. Amino acids: CASSAGTGGAYEQYF.

This chain joins TRBV28 and TRBJ1-6; D gene uncertain. The germline V and J ends were trimmed by 4 bases and 7 bases, with 14 bases remaining between them. The CDR3 has 15 amino acids. Per the germline V gene, CDR1 is MDHEN and CDR2 is SYDVKM. The CDR3 bases are TGTGCCAGCAGTTCTCTGCCTATTATGAATTCACCCCTCCACTTT. It codes for CASSSLPIMNSPLHF.